The 28 T cell receptor beta chains below come from one sample, sequenced in a study of shared clonotypes between healthy human individuals (dated by TCRdb to 2020 to 2021). Receptor libraries were prepared by the immunoSEQ multiplex PCR assay. The clones in this table, taken by TCRdb from immuneACCESS, are in-frame only. Not every clone is retained; where verified, under half of the shortfall comes from an unresolved V gene, and the cause of the rest is unknown. For this sample there are around 2.1 million clones; roughly 91% appear just once. The ten biggest clones cover under 2% of the sample. CD8 naive samples consisted of CD45RO-negative cells that were positively selected for CCR7, yielding a CD45RA+CCR7+ population without TemRA cells. The source material was naive CD8+ T cells from PBMCs. The cell subset or site label, as the study defines it: CD45RA+CCR7+. All receptors derive from a man younger than 35 in good health. Some clones in this sample may be carry-over from other donors' samples.

J is TRBJ1-5 and V is TRBV19; perhaps TRBD1 as D (5 bases). Trimming left V 6 bases short and J 6 bases short, with 18 bases between. The CDR3 has 15 amino acids. CDR1 is LNHDA, CDR2 SQIVND, per germline (reference sequence). Here the CDR3 reads CASSPSRGSVQPQHF. The CDR3 DNA reads TGTGCCAGTAGCCCCAGTCGGGGGTCCGTTCAGCCCCAGCATTTT.

This chain joins TRBV6-4 and TRBJ1-2; no firm D call. Trimming stripped 6 bases from V and 2 bases from J, with 10 bases between. Germline lookup yields CDR1 MRHNA and CDR2 SNTAGT. The CDR3 totals 13 residues. CDR3 DNA sequence: TGTGCCAGCAGCCCGGCGCAAAACTATGGCTACACCTTC. Amino acids: CASSPAQNYGYTF.

The J gene is TRBJ2-3, the V gene TRBV6-5; 8 nucleotides align to TRBD2. V shed 0 bases and J 1 base; nucleotides not matched to a gene: 0. The germline V gene encodes CDR1 MNHEY and CDR2 SVGAGI. The CDR3 sequence is 15 residues long. Here the CDR3 DNA reads TGTGCCAGCAGTTACTCGCGGGAGGGCACAGATACGCAGTATTTT. It specifies CASSYSREGTDTQYF.

The chain combines TRBV10-1 with TRBJ1-2; D gene uncertain. V dropped 2 bases and J dropped 6 bases, with 7 bases sitting between them. Germline-derived CDR1 and CDR2 are WNHNN and SYGVQD (reference sequence). This CDR3 has 12 residues. CDR3 in amino acids: CASSEEENGYTF. The CDR3 coding sequence is TGCGCCAGCAGTGAGGAAGAGAATGGCTACACCTTC.

Notes on this clone: Different DNA sequences within this sample yield the same CDR3. V usage is TRBV27 and J usage is TRBJ2-3; D gene ambiguous. V dropped 3 bases and J dropped 0 bases, with 7 bases sitting between them. CDR3 length equals 14 residues. From germline, CDR1 is MNHEY and CDR2 SMNVEV (reference sequence). CDR3 in amino acids: CASSLTLSTDTQYF. The CDR3 region has the DNA TGTGCCAGCAGTTTGACTCTGAGCACAGATACGCAGTATTTT.

This chain uses TRBV2 with TRBJ1-2; D remains ambiguous. Trimming left V 11 bases short and J 1 base short, with 20 bases between. The germline V gene has CDR1 SNHLY and CDR2 FYNNEI. The CDR3 loop spans 15 amino acids. The CDR3, as DNA: TGTGCCTACCCGTCCCTTGAGGAGGGTAACTATGGCTACACCTTC. Its protein is CAYPSLEEGNYGYTF.

The rearrangement uses TRBV9 and TRBJ2-7; 7 bases are a match to TRBD1. Germline CDR1 SGDLS, CDR2 YYNGEE. The length of the CDR3 is 14 residues. V shed 4 bases, J shed 0 bases, and the junction held 4 bases outside the gene matches. This CDR3 reads CASSTGTDSYEQYF. The CDR3, as DNA: TGTGCCAGCAGCACCGGGACAGACTCCTACGAGCAGTACTTC.

This clone has only a few counts. At the DNA level, this CDR3 is encoded by other sequences in the same sample as well. The V gene is TRBV28, the J gene TRBJ1-1; 8 bases fit TRBD1. CDR3 length equals 14 residues. The V gene end was trimmed by 3 bases and the J gene end by 1 base; junction bases not matched to a gene: 1. The germline gives CDR1 MDHEN, CDR2 SYDVKM. In nucleotides, the CDR3 is TGTGCCAGCAGTTTGCAGGGGGCGAACACTGAAGCTTTCTTT. It encodes CASSLQGANTEAFF.

This chain uses TRBV19 with TRBJ1-4; 7 bases are shared with TRBD1. The length of the CDR3 is 15 residues. Per the germline V gene, CDR1 is LNHDA and CDR2 is SQIVND (reference sequence). The trim removed 4 bases at V and 3 bases at J, leaving 5 bases unmatched. CDR3 sequence reads: CASSSRDSPNEKLFF. CDR3 nucleotide sequence: TGTGCCAGTAGTAGCCGGGACAGCCCTAATGAAAAACTGTTTTTT.

The chain links TRBV2 to TRBJ2-5; the D gene is possibly TRBD2 (6 bases). V lost 0 bases and J lost 5, with 16 bases in between. Germline loops: CDR1 SNHLY, CDR2 FYNNEI. The CDR3 spans 16 residues. The CDR3 sequence: CASSEALTSWVETQYF. CDR3 bases: TGTGCCAGCAGTGAAGCGCTTACTAGCTGGGTGGAGACCCAGTACTTC.

V is TRBV11-1 and J is TRBJ1-2; D ambiguous. The germline V gene has CDR1 SGHAT and CDR2 FQDESV (reference sequence). The V end was cut by 0 bases, the J end by 4 bases, with 6 bases between. CDR3 length equals 13 residues. The CDR3: CASSLANGYGYTF. Here the CDR3 DNA reads TGTGCCAGCAGCTTAGCAAACGGCTATGGCTACACCTTC.

V is TRBV14 and J is TRBJ1-4, with D perhaps matching TRBD1 (6 bases). CDR1 is SGHDN, CDR2 FVKESK, per germline. CDR3 length equals 15 residues. The ends were cut back, 0 bases at V and 1 base at J, with 6 bases in the middle. CDR3 sequence reads: CASSQEDRTNEKLFF. The CDR3 DNA is TGTGCCAGCAGCCAAGAGGACAGAACTAATGAAAAACTGTTTTTT.

This chain connects TRBV5-4 to TRBJ1-2; D is unresolved. The CDR3 has 15 residues. V dropped 4 bases and J dropped 8 bases, with 21 bases sitting between them. The germline gives CDR1 SGHNT, CDR2 YYREEE (reference sequence). Written as DNA, the CDR3 is TGTGCCAGCAGCCCAAATTCCGTATCCTTTTACGGCTACACCTTC. Amino acid sequence: CASSPNSVSFYGYTF.

The gene calls are TRBV27 and TRBJ1-5, with 7 bases lining up with TRBD1. The CDR3 has 15 amino acids. Looked up from germline, CDR1 is MNHEY and CDR2 is SMNVEV (reference sequence). V lost 0 bases to trimming and J lost 6 bases; unmatched junction nucleotides: 5. CDR3 in amino acids: CASSLSQTGSQPQHF. CDR3 bases: TGTGCCAGCAGTTTATCTCAGACAGGGAGTCAGCCCCAGCATTTT.

The chain couples TRBV7-9 to TRBJ2-3; TRBD2 matches at 14 bases. The CDR3 runs 16 residues. CDR1 is SEHNR, CDR2 FQNEAQ, per germline (reference sequence). V trimming: 5 bases; J trimming: 4 bases; junction bases outside the gene matches: 5. The CDR3 DNA reads as TGTGCCAGCAGCGACCGACTAGCGGGAGGGCCAGATACGCAGTATTTT. Translating gives CASSDRLAGGPDTQYF.

V and J are TRBV27 and TRBJ1-5; D may be TRBD1 (5 bases). Germline-derived CDR1 and CDR2 are MNHEY and SMNVEV (reference sequence). The germline V and J ends were trimmed by 1 base and 6 bases, with 16 bases remaining between them. The CDR3 spans 16 residues. The CDR3, as DNA: TGTGCCAGCAGTTTATTATGGGGGGGATCTGGTCAGCCCCAGCATTTT. Amino acids: CASSLLWGGSGQPQHF.

DNA of the CDR3: TGTGCCAGCAGGAGGGAAGACGGGTTCTCCTACGAGCAGTACTTC. It codes for CASRREDGFSYEQYF. The chain is built from TRBV5-6 and TRBJ2-5; D perhaps matches TRBD2 (5 bases). The DNA matches TRBJ2-7 better at its end, which makes the J call doubtful. Germline V lookup: CDR1 SGHDT, CDR2 YYEEEE. The CDR3 length is 15 residues.

V gene TRBV7-6 combines with J gene TRBJ2-1; TRBD2 agrees at 7 bases. The CDR3 is 18 residues long. Germline V gene data show CDR1 as SGHVS and CDR2 as FNYEAQ. V was pared by 2 bases and J by 1 base, with 11 bases of the junction left unmatched. Here the CDR3 reads CASSLQRDYLKSYNEQFF. The CDR3 DNA follows: TGTGCCAGCAGCTTACAAAGGGACTACCTAAAATCCTACAATGAGCAGTTCTTC.

This clone was seen more than once but under ten times. The V call is TRBV19, the J call TRBJ2-7, with D possibly being TRBD1 (5 bases). The V and J ends lost 6 bases and 6 bases respectively, with 12 bases between them. Germline V gene lookup returns CDR1 LNHDA and CDR2 SQIVND (reference sequence). The CDR3 spans 12 residues. CDR3 coding DNA: TGTGCCAGTAGGACAAGGGGAAGCGAGCAGTACTTC. The encoded protein is CASRTRGSEQYF.

The gene calls are TRBV28 and TRBJ2-3; weak D call: TRBD2 (6 bases). V was shortened by 6 bases and J by 3 bases, with 19 bases between the two germline ends. The CDR3 covers 16 residues. In germline, CDR1 is MDHEN, CDR2 SYDVKM. The CDR3 DNA sequence: TGTGCCAGCAGCCCACGTTTGACGGGAGTTACAGATACGCAGTATTTT. Translated: CASSPRLTGVTDTQYF.

This sequence joins TRBV27 and TRBJ2-7, with 7 bases fitting TRBD2. Germline CDR1 and CDR2: MNHEY and SMNVEV (reference sequence). The CDR3 consists of 15 residues. J lost 3 bases, V lost 6 bases, and 11 bases had no gene match. In nucleotides, the CDR3 is TGTGCCAGCAGCTCCGTCTTGGCGGGAGACTACGAGCAGTACTTC. It encodes CASSSVLAGDYEQYF.

The J gene is TRBJ2-5, the V gene TRBV28, with 12 bases fitting TRBD2. The ends lost 5 bases at V and 4 bases at J; junction bases unmatched: 14. Germline V gene sequence: CDR1 MDHEN, CDR2 SYDVKM. CDR3 length: 18 amino acids. The CDR3 here is CASSPWTSGKHLRETQYF. The CDR3 nucleotides are TGTGCCAGCAGTCCTTGGACTAGCGGGAAACATCTCCGAGAGACCCAGTACTTC.

The chain combines TRBV28 with TRBJ2-7; a weak D match, TRBD2 (6 bases). The length of the CDR3 is 15 residues. Germline assignment: CDR1 MDHEN and CDR2 SYDVKM. Deletions cut 6 bases from V and 3 bases from J, with 18 bases between. The CDR3 protein is CASRPPGEMGYEQYF. The CDR3 DNA reads TGTGCCAGCAGGCCCCCGGGGGAGATGGGCTACGAGCAGTACTTC.

The gene calls are TRBV7-3 and TRBJ1-5; possible D gene TRBD1, 5 bases. The CDR3 is 15 amino acids. With 11 bases removed from V and 7 bases from J, the gap between germline ends came to 24 bases. Germline CDR1 SGHTA, CDR2 FQGTGA. For the CDR3, the DNA is TGTGCCGGCGTATGCAAGGAAGGGGTGGGCCAGCCCCAGCATTTT. Translating gives CAGVCKEGVGQPQHF.

The rearrangement joins TRBV27 to TRBJ1-5, with no clear D. Germline V lookup: CDR1 MNHEY, CDR2 SMNVEV (reference sequence). With 2 bases removed from V and 4 bases from J, the gap between germline ends came to 9 bases. The CDR3 consists of 14 residues. CDR3 bases: TGTGCCAGCAGTTTAGGCACAAATAATCAGCCCCAGCATTTT. Encoded protein: CASSLGTNNQPQHF.

Points on this clone: Other DNA variants within this sample encode the same CDR3. This rearrangement joins TRBV28 to TRBJ2-1; unclear D gene. Germline values: CDR1 MDHEN, CDR2 SYDVKM. There are 11 residues in the CDR3. Trimming cost V 2 bases and J 10 bases, with 6 bases left between them. CDR3 loop: CASSLAGEQFF. In DNA, the CDR3 is TGTGCCAGCAGTTTAGCCGGGGAGCAGTTCTTC.

The chain has TRBV4-1 and TRBJ2-7; D is perhaps TRBD1 (6 bases). CDR3 length equals 13 residues. The V gene lost 1 base and the J gene lost 8 bases, with 12 bases spanning the gap. The germline V gene has CDR1 MGHRA and CDR2 YSYEKL. The CDR3 nucleotides read TGCGCCAGCAGCCAAGCGCCGACAGGACAGCAGTACTTC. Amino acids: CASSQAPTGQQYF.

V usage is TRBV28 and J usage is TRBJ2-7; possibly TRBD1 for D (5 bases). CDR3 length: 12 residues. V lost 3 bases, J lost 5 bases, and 8 bases lay in between. CDR1 is MDHEN and CDR2 is SYDVKM in the germline V gene. CDR3 sequence (DNA): TGTGCCAGCAGTTTCCCCAGGGACGAGCAGTACTTC. Translated: CASSFPRDEQYF.